The 20 T cell receptor beta chains presented below share a single source sample, sequenced in a study of PD-L1 blockade in urothelial cancer. Clones were read by immunoSEQ multiplex PCR, and TCRdb kept only the in-frame ones, dropping some. The data hold about 71,000 clones, with 85% to 90% observed a single time. Sequenced material: PBMCs, taken around atezolizumab (anti-PD-L1) treatment. The receptors originated from a man aged 55-75 years with urothelial cancer.

In its sample, this clone was seen once. Here the CDR3 DNA reads TGTGCCAGCAGCACCCGACAGGGAGAAGGAAACACCATATATTTT. Translated, it gives CASSTRQGEGNTIYF. This chain links TRBV7-9 with TRBJ1-3, with 7 bases matching TRBD1. The CDR3 extends over 15 amino acids. V was pared by 5 bases and J by 4 bases, with 8 bases of the junction left unmatched. Germline values: CDR1 SEHNR, CDR2 FQNEAQ (reference sequence).

This chain links TRBV5-4 with TRBJ2-3; a possible D gene is TRBD1 (5 bases). This CDR3 spans 14 amino acids. Per the germline V gene, CDR1 is SGHNT and CDR2 is YYREEE (reference sequence). V gave up 0 bases and J gave up 0 bases, with 5 bases separating them. The CDR3 DNA follows: TGTGCCAGCAGCTTGGAGGGGAGCACAGATACGCAGTATTTT. Encoded protein: CASSLEGSTDTQYF.

The rearrangement uses TRBV11-2 and TRBJ1-2; the match to TRBD1 covers 7 bases. CDR1 and CDR2 from the germline V gene are SGHAT and FQNNGV. This CDR3 spans 16 amino acids. Unmatched junction bases numbered 14, after V lost 5 bases and J lost 5 bases. The chain's CDR3 is CASSPTVGQSSYGYTF. CDR3 DNA sequence: TGTGCCAGCAGCCCCACGGTGGGACAGAGCTCTTATGGCTACACCTTC. Combining the CDR3 with reference TRBV11-2 and TRBJ1-2 gives the whole variable domain EAGVAQSPRYKIIEKRQSVAFWCNPISGHATLYWYQQILGQGPKLLIQFQNNGVVDDSQLPKDRFSAERLKGVDSTLKIQPAKLEDSAVYLCASSPTVGQSSYGYTFGSGTRLTVV.

This clone was detected once. The chain recombines TRBV11-1 with TRBJ1-3; D call uncertain. CDR1 SGHAT and CDR2 FQDESV come from the germline V gene (reference sequence). This CDR3 has 16 amino acids. V was cut by 5 bases and J by 0 bases, with 14 bases left in between. CDR3: CASSVTQANSGNTIYF. CDR3 nucleotides: TGTGCCAGCAGCGTAACCCAGGCCAACTCTGGAAACACCATATATTTT. Supplemented by reference TRBV11-1 and TRBJ1-3, the full variable domain reads EAEVAQSPRYKITEKSQAVAFWCDPISGHATLYWYRQILGQGPELLVQFQDESVVDDSQLPKDRFSAERLKGVDSTLKIQPAELGDSAMYLCASSVTQANSGNTIYFGEGSWLTVV.

The chain uses TRBV11-2 and TRBJ1-1; D not resolved. In germline, CDR1 is SGHAT, CDR2 FQNNGV. Deletions cut 1 base from V and 1 base from J, with 13 bases between. This CDR3 is 16 amino acids long. The CDR3 nucleotides read TGTGCCAGCAGCTTAGCCACGGGCGCGGGGAACACTGAAGCTTTCTTT. Its translation is CASSLATGAGNTEAFF. Complete variable domain (other parts from reference TRBV11-2 and TRBJ1-1): EAGVAQSPRYKIIEKRQSVAFWCNPISGHATLYWYQQILGQGPKLLIQFQNNGVVDDSQLPKDRFSAERLKGVDSTLKIQPAKLEDSAVYLCASSLATGAGNTEAFFGQGTRLTVV.

The V call is TRBV30, the J call TRBJ2-2; TRBD1 is a possible D gene (5 bases). The CDR3 sequence is 13 residues long. The germline V gene encodes CDR1 GTSNPN and CDR2 SVGIG (reference sequence). V was cut by 2 bases and J by 5 bases, with 9 bases left in between. CDR3 residues: CAWSPQGTGELFF. Here the CDR3 DNA reads TGTGCCTGGAGTCCTCAGGGTACCGGGGAGCTGTTTTTT.

The chain couples TRBV28 to TRBJ2-7, with TRBD2 identical over 9 bases. Germline-derived CDR1 and CDR2 are MDHEN and SYDVKM. V lost 8 bases to trimming and J lost 5 bases; unmatched junction nucleotides: 13. This CDR3 has 15 residues. The CDR3 sequence: CASVDGGRAGDEQYF. In DNA, the CDR3 is TGTGCCAGCGTCGATGGCGGGAGGGCCGGGGACGAGCAGTACTTC.

This chain connects TRBV4-1 to TRBJ2-5; 9 nucleotides line up with TRBD1. The CDR3 is 20 residues long. The V gene's germline CDR1 is MGHRA and CDR2 YSYEKL. Trimming cost V 1 base and J 3 bases; bases outside gene matches: 18. The CDR3 nucleotides read TGCGCCAGCAGCCAAGCAGTTTCCGCATTCTTGGGACAGGGAAAAGAGACCCAGTACTTC. The encoded protein is CASSQAVSAFLGQGKETQYF.

This rearrangement joins TRBV28 to TRBJ1-2; D is unclear. Germline CDR1 is MDHEN and CDR2 is SYDVKM. Trimming took off 0 bases at V and 4 bases at J, with 15 bases between the two ends. The CDR3 sequence is 16 residues long. The CDR3 loop is CASSLWELRQTYGYTF. DNA of the CDR3: TGTGCCAGCAGTTTATGGGAGTTAAGGCAGACCTATGGCTACACCTTC.

This sequence joins TRBV5-8 and TRBJ2-5; 8 bases fit TRBD2. The CDR3 runs to 17 residues. Trimming removed 0 bases from V and 2 bases from J; junction bases left unmatched: 9. CDR1 SGHTS and CDR2 YDEGEE come from the germline V gene. For the CDR3, the DNA is TGTGCCAGCAGCTTGGGACTAGCGAGGACGGGTCAAGAGACCCAGTACTTC. It specifies CASSLGLARTGQETQYF.

The gene calls are TRBV6-6 and TRBJ1-3; 8 bases match TRBD1. From germline, CDR1 is MNHNY and CDR2 SVGAGI (reference sequence). The CDR3 totals 13 residues. V gave up 6 bases and J gave up 8 bases; unmatched junction bases: 6. This CDR3 reads CASRGQDRDTIYF. Written as DNA, the CDR3 is TGTGCCAGCAGGGGACAGGATAGGGACACCATATATTTT.

V gene TRBV6-5 combines with J gene TRBJ1-1; D is uncertain. V lost 1 base and J 7 bases, leaving 13 bases between the germline ends. The CDR3 spans 14 residues. Looked up from germline, CDR1 is MNHEY and CDR2 is SVGAGI. The CDR3 bases are TGTGCCAGCAGTTACTGTGATAGAGGCTGTGAAGCTTTCTTT. Its translation is CASSYCDRGCEAFF.

The chain couples TRBV6-5 to TRBJ2-7, with TRBD2 identical over 7 bases. Germline CDR1 is MNHEY and CDR2 is SVGAGI. The CDR3 totals 15 residues. Trimming at V came to 5 bases and at J to 2 bases, leaving 9 bases not matched to a gene. The CDR3 loop reads CASSPGSSGTYEQYF. The CDR3 DNA reads TGTGCCAGCAGTCCCGGGTCTAGCGGAACCTACGAGCAGTACTTC.

V is TRBV2 and J is TRBJ2-2; 10 nucleotides line up with TRBD1. The J segment lost 2 bases and the V segment lost 6 bases, leaving 3 bases of the junction unmatched. The CDR3 has 15 amino acids. Germline values: CDR1 SNHLY, CDR2 FYNNEI. The CDR3 DNA reads TGTGCCAGCAGGGGACAGGGGATTAACACCGGGGAGCTGTTTTTT. Protein product: CASRGQGINTGELFF.

The V gene is TRBV21-1, the J gene TRBJ1-4; the table names TRBD1, a call not compared with the DNA. TRBV21-1 is given as a pseudogene. This CDR3 region has 17 residues. CDR3 coding DNA: TGTGCCAGCAGCAAGCAGACAGGGGGGACTAGAGGTCAAAAACTGTTTTTT. It is translated as CASSKQTGGTRGQKLFF.

The V call is TRBV10-1, the J call TRBJ2-3; 10 positions agree with TRBD2. The CDR3 totals 17 residues. Germline V gene sequence: CDR1 WNHNN, CDR2 SYGVQD (reference sequence). After removal of 5 bases from V and 5 bases from J, the junction contained 13 bases not matched to a gene. The CDR3 coding sequence is TGCGCCAGCAGTTCTACTATAGCGGGAGGAGGAGGAGATACGCAGTATTTT. This translates into CASSSTIAGGGGDTQYF.

The rearrangement joins TRBV18 to TRBJ2-3, with 14 positions matching TRBD2. CDR3 length equals 15 residues. The J segment lost 4 bases and the V segment lost 5 bases, leaving 2 bases of the junction unmatched. The V gene's germline CDR1 is KGHSH and CDR2 LQKENI. The CDR3 coding sequence is TGTGCCAGCTCAGCGACTAGCGGGAGGGCAGATACGCAGTATTTT. Amino acids: CASSATSGRADTQYF.

V usage is TRBV7-3 and J usage is TRBJ1-1, with a tentative D call TRBD1 (5 bases). The CDR3 has 11 amino acids. Trimming cost V 5 bases and J 9 bases, with 10 bases left between them. CDR1 is SGHTA and CDR2 is FQGTGA in the germline V gene. CDR3 sequence: CASSTGQQAFF. The CDR3 coding sequence is TGTGCCAGCAGCACAGGACAACAAGCTTTCTTT.

Comments on this clone: The junction and the germline gene differ at one end; a read error may be behind it. V usage is TRBV7-3 and J usage is TRBJ2-1; tentatively, D is TRBD1 (6 bases). The CDR3 length is 15 residues. Looked up from germline, CDR1 is SGHTA and CDR2 is FQGTGA. The CDR3 sequence is CANSWDGTPYNEQFF. In DNA form, the CDR3 reads TGTGCCAACAGCTGGGACGGGACACCCTACAATGAGCAGTTCTTC.

This rearrangement joins TRBV5-4 to TRBJ1-1; 9 bases align to TRBD1. The CDR3 extends over 13 amino acids. Germline assignment: CDR1 SGHNT and CDR2 YYREEE (reference sequence). The V segment lost 3 bases and the J segment 8 bases; nucleotides outside the gene matches: 5. In DNA form, the CDR3 reads TGTGCCAGCAGCTGGGACAGGGCCCCCGAAGCTTTCTTT. Its translation is CASSWDRAPEAFF.